A single sample is the source of the 15 T cell receptor beta chains below, sequenced in a study of response to subunit inactivated influenza vaccine. TCRdb processed the RT-PCR reads anew with MiXCR; each CDR3 protein has one entry. The profile shows 650,000 or so distinct CDR3 sequences, 13% to 15% of them singletons. The material sequenced was PBMCs from blood, taken about 14 days before vaccination. Receptor source: a man between 45 and 60 years old who received an inactivated influenza vaccine.

A remark on this clonotype: A much larger clone sits a single nucleotide away, making a read error possible. The chain uses TRBV10-1 and TRBJ2-3; 7 nucleotides match TRBD2. In germline, CDR1 is WNHNN, CDR2 SYGVQD (reference sequence). This CDR3 has 13 residues. Trimming at V came to 1 base and at J to 7 bases, leaving 2 bases not matched to a gene. The CDR3 spells CASSELSGNTQYF. For the CDR3, the DNA is TGCGCCAGCAGTGAGTTGAGCGGGAATACGCAGTATTTT.

This clonotype was observed a few times. The chain has TRBV7-6 and TRBJ2-3; 8 positions agree with TRBD2. Germline V gene lookup returns CDR1 SGHVS and CDR2 FNYEAQ. The J segment lost 2 bases and the V segment lost 2 bases, leaving 6 bases of the junction unmatched. The CDR3 contains 16 residues. The CDR3 spells CASSLQSGGTTDTQYF. DNA for the CDR3: TGTGCCAGCAGCTTACAAAGCGGGGGAACCACAGATACGCAGTATTTT.

V and J are TRBV4-1 and TRBJ1-2, with 7 bases identical to TRBD1. Germline lookup yields CDR1 MGHRA and CDR2 YSYEKL. V gave up 1 base and J gave up 3 bases; unmatched junction bases: 5. This CDR3 has 15 amino acids. The chain's CDR3 is CASSQGRTGDYGYTF. The CDR3 DNA reads TGCGCCAGCAGCCAAGGAAGGACAGGTGACTATGGCTACACCTTC.

This clonotype has a count of ten or more. V and J are TRBV4-2 and TRBJ2-7, with D perhaps assigned TRBD1 or TRBD2 (6 bases each). Germline CDR1 LGHNA, CDR2 YNFKEQ. V lost 1 base and J 5 bases, leaving 15 bases between the germline ends. The CDR3 length is 15 residues. The CDR3 nucleotides read TGTGCCAGCAGCCAAGGAAGCAACGGGGGCCACGAGCAGTACTTC. It specifies CASSQGSNGGHEQYF.

The chain employs TRBV7-8 and TRBJ2-4; 9 nucleotides agree with TRBD2. V shed 0 bases and J 6 bases; nucleotides not matched to a gene: 12. CDR1 is SGHVS and CDR2 is FQNEAQ in the germline V gene. The CDR3 runs 18 residues. CDR3 residues: CASSLASGGPEMTNIQYF. In nucleotides, the CDR3 is TGTGCCAGCAGCTTAGCTAGCGGGGGACCAGAGATGACAAACATTCAGTACTTC.

This clonotype occurred once. This sequence joins TRBV7-2 and TRBJ2-1; D assignment may be TRBD1 or TRBD2 (6 bases each). The CDR3 spans 15 residues. Germline assignment: CDR1 SGHTA and CDR2 FQGNSA. Trimming removed 4 bases from V and 9 bases from J, with 19 bases in between. The CDR3 coding sequence is TGTGCCAGCAGCTCCGGATGGGGGGCCCAGGGTGAGCAGTTCTTC. It encodes CASSSGWGAQGEQFF.

This clonotype was seen a handful of times. The rearrangement uses TRBV18 and TRBJ2-7; D not certain. The CDR3 extends over 14 amino acids. V lost 4 bases, J lost 6 bases, and 16 bases lay in between. The germline gives CDR1 KGHSH, CDR2 LQKENI. The CDR3 DNA is TGTGCCAGCTCACGAAACCTCGGCCGGAGCGAGCAGTACTTC. Amino acids: CASSRNLGRSEQYF.

The J gene is TRBJ2-4, the V gene TRBV7-2, with D unresolved. The germline V gene encodes CDR1 SGHTA and CDR2 FQGNSA. V dropped 5 bases and J dropped 3 bases, with 11 bases sitting between them. The CDR3 is made up of 14 amino acids. This CDR3 is CASSPIWGKNIQYF. CDR3 DNA: TGTGCCAGCAGCCCCATTTGGGGCAAAAACATTCAGTACTTC.

The chain has TRBV5-1 and TRBJ2-3; 7 positions match TRBD1. The V and J ends lost 4 bases and 6 bases, in that order; junction bases with no gene match: 8. CDR3 length: 14 amino acids. The germline gives CDR1 SGHRS, CDR2 YFSETQ. CDR3 sequence: CASSPQGVPDTQYF. The CDR3 DNA reads as TGCGCCAGCAGCCCTCAGGGGGTCCCGGATACGCAGTATTTT. The full variable domain, its missing parts supplied by reference TRBV5-1 and TRBJ2-3, is KAGVTQTPRYLIKTRGQQVTLSCSPISGHRSVSWYQQTPGQGLQFLFEYFSETQRNKGNFPGRFSGRQFSNSRSEMNVSTLELGDSALYLCASSPQGVPDTQYFGPGTRLTVL.

A few counts support this clonotype. This sequence joins TRBV9 and TRBJ2-2; D is unresolved. V lost 1 base to trimming and J lost 0 bases, with 13 bases between them. The CDR3 loop spans 17 amino acids. Germline values: CDR1 SGDLS, CDR2 YYNGEE. Written as DNA, the CDR3 is TGTGCCAGCAGCGTACCAAAAATTGGACCGAACACCGGGGAGCTGTTTTTT. This codes for CASSVPKIGPNTGELFF.

This clonotype occurred many times. V is TRBV5-6 and J is TRBJ2-3, with D perhaps being TRBD1 or TRBD2 (6 bases each). Germline V CDR1 and CDR2: SGHDT, YYEEEE. The CDR3 runs 16 residues. V shed 3 bases and J shed 7 bases, with 21 bases lying between them. CDR3 DNA sequence: TGTGCCAGCAGCTCGCAGGCGGGGACACTTGGAAATACGCAGTATTTT. Its protein is CASSSQAGTLGNTQYF.

This clonotype was observed many times. The chain carries TRBV12-3 or TRBV12-4 and TRBJ1-1; 8 bases line up with TRBD1. Unmatched junction bases numbered 3, after V lost 5 bases and J lost 1 base. This CDR3 has 14 residues. The CDR3 region has the DNA TGTGCCAGCAGTCCGACAGGGGCGAACACTGAAGCTTTCTTT. Amino acids: CASSPTGANTEAFF.

This clonotype was counted between two and nine times. V usage is TRBV4-2 and J usage is TRBJ2-4; D might be TRBD1 or TRBD2, each matching 6 bases. The CDR3 spans 17 residues. With 1 base removed from V and 1 base from J, the gap between germline ends came to 14 bases. The germline V gene has CDR1 LGHNA and CDR2 YNFKEQ. The CDR3 loop reads CASSQGSRGAAKNIQYF. CDR3 nucleotide sequence: TGTGCCAGCAGCCAAGGATCTAGGGGGGCGGCCAAAAACATTCAGTACTTC.

The V call is TRBV14, the J call TRBJ2-5; TRBD2 matches at 7 bases. The germline gives CDR1 SGHDN, CDR2 FVKESK. This CDR3 is built from 19 residues. The V and J ends lost 4 bases and 2 bases, in that order; junction bases with no gene match: 19. CDR3 amino acids: CASSRLSLAAHWGQETQYF. The CDR3 bases are TGTGCCAGCAGCCGACTGAGCCTAGCGGCGCACTGGGGGCAAGAGACCCAGTACTTC.

The gene calls are TRBV5-1 and TRBJ1-1, with D possibly matching TRBD1 (5 bases). Germline CDR1 reads SGHRS; CDR2 reads YFSETQ. The CDR3 consists of 15 residues. Deletions cut 3 bases from V and 1 base from J, with 13 bases between. This CDR3 reads CASSSRDGQNTEAFF. The CDR3 DNA reads as TGCGCCAGCAGCTCCCGGGACGGACAGAACACTGAAGCTTTCTTT.